A single sample gave rise to the 5 T cell receptor beta chains below, sequenced in a study of Graves' ophthalmopathy and Graves' hyperthyroidism. The sequenced template was RNA, covering the TCR beta CDR3 region. HTBI primers primed a first-round RT-PCR, and a second-round multiplex PCR followed. TCRdb used MiXCR to reprocess the multiplex PCR reads, holding one entry per CDR3 protein. Of 350,000 to 400,000 distinct CDR3 sequences in the sample, approximately 15% were seen once. Sample: peripheral blood. These receptors all stem from a woman aged 18-29 years with stable Graves' hyperthyroidism.

This clonotype occurred many times. This chain uses TRBV10-2 with TRBJ2-5, with TRBD2 matching over 10 bases. The ends lost 7 bases at V and 5 bases at J; junction bases unmatched: 7. Germline V gene data show CDR1 as WSHSY and CDR2 as SAAADI. CDR3 size: 14 residues. The CDR3 sequence: CASTRTSGGETQYF. CDR3 bases: TGCGCCAGCACCCGGACTAGCGGAGGGGAGACCCAGTACTTC.

This clonotype was seen ten or more times. V usage is TRBV6-2 or TRBV6-3 and J usage is TRBJ2-2; possibly TRBD1 or TRBD2 for D (5 bases each). The CDR3 covers 17 residues. The V and J ends lost 4 bases and 5 bases respectively, with 20 bases between them. Germline loops: CDR1 MNHEY, CDR2 SVGEGT. The CDR3 protein is CASSSLGETRWTGELFF. CDR3 DNA sequence: TGTGCCAGCAGTTCCTTGGGGGAGACGAGGTGGACCGGGGAGCTGTTTTTT.

The chain has TRBV12-3 or TRBV12-4 and TRBJ1-6; TRBD1 might be the D (6 bases). Deletions cut 6 bases from V and 8 bases from J, with 14 bases between. The CDR3 length is 14 residues. The DNA of the CDR3 is TGTGCCAGCAGGATCGGGACACAGGATTCACCCCTCCACTTT. It specifies CASRIGTQDSPLHF.

Regarding this clonotype: A much bigger clone sits one base away, suggesting this may be a read error. A read error is likely, as this CDR3 ends without the conserved phenylalanine or tryptophan. This chain links TRBV12-3 or TRBV12-4 with TRBJ1-3; D is uncertain. The CDR3 runs to 15 residues. The V end was cut by 1 base, the J end by 4 bases, with 11 bases between. Written as DNA, the CDR3 is TGTGCCAGCAGTTTAGGTTCGGGCACGGGAAACACCATATATTTG. Its translation: CASSLGSGTGNTIYL.

This clonotype has ten or more counts. The V gene is TRBV20-1, the J gene TRBJ1-2; 9 bases agree with TRBD1. In germline, CDR1 is DFQATT, CDR2 SNEGSKA (reference sequence). V lost 2 bases to trimming and J lost 0 bases; unmatched junction nucleotides: 4. The CDR3 consists of 15 residues. The CDR3 here is CSARTRQGANYGYTF. The CDR3 DNA sequence: TGCAGTGCTAGAACAAGACAGGGGGCTAACTATGGCTACACCTTC.